Presented here are 18 T cell receptor beta chains from one specimen sequenced in a study of blood T cell repertoires in COVID-19. The table came from immunoSEQ multiplex PCR; TCRdb's copy has only in-frame clones and leaves some out. Among fewer than 250,000 clones listed, approximately 91% were seen once. The sequencing input was peripheral blood. All receptors come from a man in his thirties or forties with acute or convalescent COVID-19.

The chain carries TRBV7-8 and TRBJ1-4; no definite D call. The V gene's germline CDR1 is SGHVS and CDR2 FQNEAQ. Trimming took off 5 bases at V and 3 bases at J, with 4 bases between the two ends. CDR3 length: 12 residues. The CDR3 DNA reads as TGTGCCAGCAGCCCATCTAATGAAAAACTGTTTTTT. This translates into CASSPSNEKLFF.

This chain connects TRBV7-3 to TRBJ1-1; 8 bases line up with TRBD1. V lost 0 bases, J lost 1 base, and 1 base stayed unmatched. There are 15 residues in the CDR3. From germline, CDR1 is SGHTA and CDR2 FQGTGA. The CDR3 DNA reads as TGTGCCAGCAGCTTAACGACAGGGGCGAACACTGAAGCTTTCTTT. As protein: CASSLTTGANTEAFF.

V gene TRBV27 combines with J gene TRBJ2-7; TRBD1 is a possible D gene (5 bases). V lost 1 base and J 2 bases, leaving 9 bases between the germline ends. Germline CDR1 reads MNHEY; CDR2 reads SMNVEV (reference sequence). The CDR3 totals 14 residues. The CDR3 loop is CASSLLGDAYEQYF. The CDR3 DNA is TGTGCCAGCAGTTTATTAGGGGATGCCTACGAGCAGTACTTC.

The chain joins TRBV19 to TRBJ2-6; D uncertain. Germline CDR1 and CDR2: LNHDA and SQIVND (reference sequence). CDR3 length equals 14 residues. V was pared by 3 bases and J by 1 base, with 4 bases between. CDR3 coding DNA: TGTGCCAGTAGTATTGAGTCTGGGGCCAACGTCCTGACTTTC. This translates into CASSIESGANVLTF.

The chain recombines TRBV5-5 with TRBJ1-2; 9 bases fit TRBD1. CDR3 size: 15 residues. From germline, CDR1 is SGHKS and CDR2 YYEKEE (reference sequence). V dropped 3 bases and J dropped 0; count of bases not matched to a gene: 3. Here the CDR3 DNA reads TGTGCCAGCAGCTGGGGACAGGGTCCTAACTATGGCTACACCTTC. Encoded protein: CASSWGQGPNYGYTF.

With respect to this clone: Sequence at one end of the junction differs from germline and may be a read error. The chain links TRBV7-9 to TRBJ1-4; tentative D call: TRBD1 (6 bases). The CDR3 length is 15 residues. Germline lookup yields CDR1 SEHNR and CDR2 FQNEAQ (reference sequence). For the CDR3, the DNA is TGTGCCAGCAGCGTATCCCGGGACACCGAAACCCCCACCATATTT. Its translation is CASSVSRDTETPTIF.

This chain links TRBV7-9 with TRBJ2-1; TRBD2 aligns across 12 bases. Looked up from germline, CDR1 is SEHNR and CDR2 is FQNEAQ (reference sequence). CDR3 length: 16 residues. The J segment lost 4 bases and the V segment lost 4 bases, leaving 5 bases of the junction unmatched. The CDR3 DNA sequence: TGTGCCAGCAGCTCGAAGCTAGCGGGAGGGTACAATGAGCAGTTCTTC. Translating gives CASSSKLAGGYNEQFF.

This chain links TRBV6-6 with TRBJ1-3, with D tentatively TRBD1 (5 bases). The CDR3 is made up of 14 amino acids. V lost 5 bases, J lost 4 bases, and 12 bases lay in between. Germline assignment: CDR1 MNHNY and CDR2 SVGAGI (reference sequence). CDR3 residues: CASSPVGGGNTIYF. The CDR3 DNA follows: TGTGCCAGCAGTCCCGTCGGGGGGGGAAACACCATATATTTT.

V is TRBV20-1 and J is TRBJ2-1; D remains ambiguous. The CDR3 runs 14 residues. Germline-derived CDR1 and CDR2 are DFQATT and SNEGSKA (reference sequence). V was shortened by 3 bases and J by 5 bases, with 14 bases between the two germline ends. The CDR3 loop reads CSASSPIRDNEQFF. The CDR3 bases are TGCAGTGCTAGTTCTCCTATTCGAGACAATGAGCAGTTCTTC.

The V call is TRBV11-2, the J call TRBJ2-7; D may be TRBD2 (7 bases). V was trimmed by 6 bases and J by 0 bases, leaving 18 bases between them. Germline CDR1 is SGHAT and CDR2 is FQNNGV. This CDR3 spans 16 amino acids. CDR3 DNA: TGTGCCAGCAGTTCCCAGCAGGCGGGGGCCTCCTACGAGCAGTACTTC. Amino acids: CASSSQQAGASYEQYF.

V and J are TRBV4-1 and TRBJ2-2, with D perhaps TRBD1 (7 bases). Germline CDR1 MGHRA, CDR2 YSYEKL. The CDR3 spans 15 residues. The V end lost 0 bases, the J end lost 4 bases, and 9 bases lay between the germline ends. CDR3 DNA: TGCGCCAGCAGCCAAGAGCAGGGGGGCACCGGGGAGCTGTTTTTT. It is translated as CASSQEQGGTGELFF.

The CDR3: CASSPDRKLFF. CDR3 in DNA: TGTGCCAGCAGTCCAGACAGAAAACTGTTTTTT. The chain recombines TRBV28 with TRBJ1-4, with a tentative D call TRBD1 (5 bases). Trimming took off 5 bases at V and 10 bases at J, with 8 bases between the two ends. The CDR3 has 11 amino acids. CDR1 MDHEN and CDR2 SYDVKM come from the germline V gene.

V gene TRBV27 combines with J gene TRBJ1-2, with 10 bases lining up with TRBD1. Germline lookup yields CDR1 MNHEY and CDR2 SMNVEV (reference sequence). The CDR3 has 13 residues. V lost 3 bases to trimming and J lost 6 bases; unmatched junction nucleotides: 1. CDR3 protein: CASSFGQGDGYTF. For the CDR3, the DNA is TGTGCCAGCAGTTTCGGACAGGGGGATGGCTACACCTTC.

This rearrangement joins TRBV4-2 to TRBJ2-7, with 7 bases matching TRBD1. The V and J ends lost 3 bases and 3 bases, in that order; junction bases with no gene match: 2. From germline, CDR1 is LGHNA and CDR2 YNFKEQ. The CDR3 loop spans 13 amino acids. CDR3 region: CASSQGQHYEQYF. Written as DNA, the CDR3 is TGTGCCAGCAGCCAGGGACAGCACTACGAGCAGTACTTC.

The chain has TRBV7-9 and TRBJ1-2; TRBD1 matches at 9 bases. The germline CDR1 and CDR2 sequences are SEHNR and FQNEAQ (reference sequence). This CDR3 comprises 15 residues. With 1 base clipped from V and 1 base from J, the junction kept 1 base outside the gene matches. Here the CDR3 reads CASSLGGQGNYGYTF. The CDR3 bases are TGTGCCAGCAGCTTAGGGGGACAGGGTAACTATGGCTACACCTTC.

The chain is built from TRBV28 and TRBJ1-6; 7 nucleotides match TRBD1. Unmatched junction bases numbered 8, after V lost 7 bases and J lost 8 bases. Per germline, CDR1 MDHEN and CDR2 SYDVKM. This CDR3 has 14 amino acids. CDR3 sequence: CASTGRGKHSPLHF. DNA of the CDR3: TGTGCCAGCACTGGCAGGGGGAAACATTCACCCCTCCACTTT.

CDR3 in DNA: TGTGCCAGCGGTCTCTCCGGAGATACGCAGTATTTT. Amino acid sequence: CASGLSGDTQYF. The rearrangement uses TRBV11-3 and TRBJ2-3; D remains ambiguous. Germline-derived CDR1 and CDR2 are SGHNT and YENEEA. V dropped 8 bases and J dropped 5 bases, with 11 bases sitting between them. The CDR3 has 12 amino acids. The variable domain in full, with the rest retrieved from reference TRBV11-3 and TRBJ2-3, is EAGVVQSPRYKIIEKKQPVAFWCNPISGHNTLYWYLQNLGQGPELLIRYENEEAVDDSQLPKDRFSAERLKGVDSTLKIQPAELGDSAVYLCASGLSGDTQYFGPGTRLTVL.

The V and J genes are TRBV7-9 and TRBJ1-5; a weak D match, TRBD1 (5 bases). Trimming shortened V by 5 bases and J by 3 bases, and 8 bases separated the two germline ends. The CDR3 has 13 residues. CDR1 and CDR2 (germline): SEHNR, FQNEAQ (reference sequence). The chain's CDR3 is CASSGGVNQPQHF. Here the CDR3 DNA reads TGTGCCAGCAGCGGAGGGGTCAATCAGCCCCAGCATTTT.